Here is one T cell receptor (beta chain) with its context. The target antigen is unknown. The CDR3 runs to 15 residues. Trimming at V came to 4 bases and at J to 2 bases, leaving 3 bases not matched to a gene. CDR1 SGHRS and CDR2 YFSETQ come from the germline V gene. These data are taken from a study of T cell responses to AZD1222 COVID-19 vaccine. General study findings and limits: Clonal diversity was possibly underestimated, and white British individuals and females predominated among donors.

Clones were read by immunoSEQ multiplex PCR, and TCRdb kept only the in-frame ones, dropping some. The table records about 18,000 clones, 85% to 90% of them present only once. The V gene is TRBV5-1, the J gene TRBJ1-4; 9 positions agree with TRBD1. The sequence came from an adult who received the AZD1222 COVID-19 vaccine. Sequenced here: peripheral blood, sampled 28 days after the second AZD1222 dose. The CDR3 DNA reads TGCGCCAGCAGCCAAGGACAGGGGACTAATGAAAAACTGTTTTTT. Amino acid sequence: CASSQGQGTNEKLFF. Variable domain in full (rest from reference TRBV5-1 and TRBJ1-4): KAGVTQTPRYLIKTRGQQVTLSCSPISGHRSVSWYQQTPGQGLQFLFEYFSETQRNKGNFPGRFSGRQFSNSRSEMNVSTLELGDSALYLCASSQGQGTNEKLFFGSGTQLSVL.